A single sample gave rise to the 4 T cell receptor beta chains below, sequenced in a study of CD8+ T cells in alopecia areata. Extraction of RNA preceded its reverse transcription into cDNA, which served as the sequencing template. Clones were sequenced by immunoSEQ multiplex PCR, and TCRdb holds only the in-frame ones, with some missing. This sample yields roughly 210,000 clones, of which roughly 44% are seen a single time; 2.6% belongs to the top ten. Treatment reported: oral pan-JAK inhibitor, 5-10 mg twice daily. The specimen was CD4+ T cells sorted from blood, collected at roughly week 36, from a patient treated with tofacitinib. These TCRs come from a human donor with alopecia areata.

The chain joins TRBV6-5 to TRBJ2-1; D is perhaps TRBD1 or TRBD2 (6 bases each). The CDR3 totals 14 residues. Trimming removed 5 bases at V and 9 bases at J, with 17 bases between. Per germline, CDR1 MNHEY and CDR2 SVGAGI. CDR3 protein: CASSLRGPRGEQFF. The CDR3 region has the DNA TGTGCCAGCAGTCTACGGGGGCCACGGGGTGAGCAGTTCTTC.

The chain joins TRBV2 to TRBJ2-3; the match to TRBD2 covers 11 bases. CDR3 length: 16 amino acids. Losses at the gene ends were 5 bases for V and 4 bases for J; bases not matched to a gene: 8. Germline V gene lookup returns CDR1 SNHLY and CDR2 FYNNEI. The CDR3 loop reads CASSLAGGPRADTQYF. The CDR3 DNA sequence: TGTGCCAGCAGTTTAGCGGGAGGGCCTAGGGCAGATACGCAGTATTTT.

The chain recombines TRBV6-6 with TRBJ1-2, with D possibly matching TRBD1 (6 bases). V was clipped by 5 bases and J by 4 bases, with 17 bases between them. This CDR3 is 15 amino acids long. Looked up from germline, CDR1 is MNHNY and CDR2 is SVGAGI (reference sequence). The CDR3 loop reads CASSPPGTTTYGYTF. Written as DNA, the CDR3 is TGTGCCAGCAGTCCCCCCGGGACAACTACCTATGGCTACACCTTC.

V usage is TRBV30 and J usage is TRBJ1-1, with D uncertain. Germline CDR1 is GTSNPN and CDR2 is SVGIG (reference sequence). Trimming removed 4 bases from V and 3 bases from J, with 9 bases in between. This CDR3 contains 12 residues. The CDR3 sequence: CAWKKLDTEAFF. The CDR3 DNA follows: TGTGCCTGGAAGAAGCTTGACACTGAAGCTTTCTTT.